Here is one T cell receptor (beta chain) with its context. This entry belongs to a study of CD8 T cells in ankylosing spondylitis. Trimming took off 5 bases at V and 6 bases at J, with 13 bases between the two ends. The CDR3 is 13 residues long. CDR1 LNHDA and CDR2 SQIVND come from the germline V gene (reference sequence). TCRdb reprocessed the 5' RACE reads via MiXCR and lists one record per CDR3 protein. The data hold about 200,000 distinct CDR3 sequences, with approximately 24% observed a single time. The receptor comes from a male donor with ankylosing spondylitis or in good health (not recorded which). Sequenced sample: blood, either unsorted or a sorted T cell fraction (not recorded which). The J gene is TRBJ1-1, the V gene TRBV19; D is undetermined. The CDR3 DNA is TGTGCCAGTAGTGTTAGGGTTCTGGCTGAAGCTTTCTTT. Translation: CASSVRVLAEAFF.